This TCR beta chain was obtained from a study of blood T cell repertoires in COVID-19. Study-wide background: There were acute and convalescent COVID-19 samples, and they came from the United States, Italy and Spain. PBMCs, B-cell-depleted T cells, or T cells provided the cDNA or gDNA that made up the material.

Trimming removed 2 bases from V and 8 bases from J, with 10 bases in between. This CDR3 spans 14 amino acids. Germline V lookup: CDR1 MNHNS, CDR2 SASEGT. Study processing details: For nucleated cells, counts were estimated from reference gene primer amplification. Data came from immunoSEQ multiplex PCR; TCRdb stores just in-frame clones and leaves some out. Clonal size and the V and J genes are those of that table, whereas D and trimming came from the DNA. The sample lists about 150,000 clones; 76% were seen once. Sequencing was performed on peripheral blood. The chain has TRBV6-1 and TRBJ1-6; D gene uncertain. The TCR sequence derives from a man aged 55 to 70 with acute or convalescent COVID-19. CDR3 sequence (DNA): TGTGCCAGCAGTGAAATAGGGAGTTATTCACCCCTCCACTTT. As protein: CASSEIGSYSPLHF.